One and the same sample provided the 7 T cell receptor beta chains below, sequenced in a study of post-analysis software for immune sequencing data. Study-wide points: Compared with controls, patients had more of 4 to 6 TRBV segments, including TRBV5-6, TRBV5-1 and TRBV20-1.

No antigen has been assigned to these receptors. The authors incorporated unique molecular identifiers into the TCR beta cDNA libraries. TCRdb used MiXCR to reprocess the PCR reads, holding one entry per CDR3 protein. The sample lists around 500,000 distinct CDR3 sequences; roughly 34% were seen once. The sample comprised blood. Receptor source: a girl aged 2 to 17 with multiple sclerosis.

This chain links TRBV6-5 with TRBJ2-5, with D possibly being TRBD1 (6 bases). The CDR3 is made up of 14 amino acids. Per the germline V gene, CDR1 is MNHEY and CDR2 is SVGAGI. The V and J ends lost 6 bases and 1 base respectively, with 12 bases between them. CDR3 loop: CASRGNRVQETQYF. DNA for the CDR3: TGTGCCAGCAGGGGTAACAGGGTCCAAGAGACCCAGTACTTC.

This clonotype was seen only a few times. This may be a read error: a much more frequent sequence differs by one nucleotide. V and J are TRBV11-2 and TRBJ2-1; a weak D match, TRBD2 (5 bases). CDR3 length: 16 amino acids. Germline V gene sequence: CDR1 SGHAT, CDR2 FQNNGV. This CDR3 is CASSRVGEKPTNERFF. The CDR3 DNA reads TGTGCCAGCAGCCGGGTGGGAGAGAAACCAACAAATGAGCGGTTCTTC.

This clonotype turned up a few times. CDR3 nucleotides: TGTGCCAGCTCACCTGAATGGCAGATCCAAGAGACCCAGTACTTC. This codes for CASSPEWQIQETQYF. The V gene is TRBV18, the J gene TRBJ2-5, with D unclear. The CDR3 length is 15 residues. Germline assignment: CDR1 KGHSH and CDR2 LQKENI. V shed 3 bases and J shed 1 base, with 12 bases lying between them.

The chain is built from TRBV7-9 and TRBJ2-1; D is possibly TRBD1 (5 bases). Germline CDR1 SEHNR, CDR2 FQNEAQ (reference sequence). This CDR3 region has 13 residues. The ends were cut back, 5 bases at V and 8 bases at J, with 13 bases in the middle. Written as DNA, the CDR3 is TGTGCCAGCAGCGCGACAGTTAGAGATGAGCAGTTCTTC. It translates to CASSATVRDEQFF. Supplemented by reference TRBV7-9 and TRBJ2-1, the full variable domain reads DTGVSQNPRHKITKRGQNVTFRCDPISEHNRLYWYRQTLGQGPEFLTYFQNEAQLEKSRLLSDRFSAERPKGSFSTLEIQRTEQGDSAMYLCASSATVRDEQFFGPGTRLTVL.

The table lists this clonotype with a few counts. V gene TRBV19 combines with J gene TRBJ2-3; D is unresolved. This CDR3 region has 14 residues. Germline V gene data show CDR1 as LNHDA and CDR2 as SQIVND (reference sequence). V lost 4 bases and J 2 bases, leaving 10 bases between the germline ends. This CDR3 is CASSRGGTTDTQYF. The CDR3 coding sequence is TGTGCCAGTAGTAGAGGCGGTACCACAGATACGCAGTATTTT.

This rearrangement joins TRBV6-6 to TRBJ2-5, with D perhaps TRBD2 (6 bases). The CDR3 totals 14 residues. Trimming removed 2 bases at V and 5 bases at J, with 12 bases between. In germline, CDR1 is MNHNY, CDR2 SVGAGI (reference sequence). CDR3 residues: CASSYGSGRETQYF. The CDR3 DNA reads TGTGCCAGCAGTTACGGGTCAGGGAGGGAGACCCAGTACTTC.

This clonotype was found a few times. The chain employs TRBV6-5 and TRBJ2-3; D uncertain. In germline, CDR1 is MNHEY, CDR2 SVGAGI. The CDR3 covers 15 residues. V gave up 2 bases and J gave up 0 bases, with 9 bases separating them. DNA of the CDR3: TGTGCCAGCAGTTACGGTACAGCAAGCACAGATACGCAGTATTTT. Its protein product is CASSYGTASTDTQYF.